This TCR beta chain was captured in a study of blood T cell repertoires in COVID-19. The wider study: In each case, the material was cDNA or gDNA derived from T cells, B-cell-depleted T cells, or PBMCs.

A word on this clone: Distinct nucleotide sequences in the sample also encode this CDR3.

Source study methods: It was from reference gene primer amplification that nucleated cell counts were estimated. TCRdb keeps only in-frame clones here, not all; method: immunoSEQ multiplex PCR. The D gene and trimming were derived from the DNA, and the V and J assignments and clone size from that table. The repertoire consists of approximately 240,000 clones, with nearly 90% occurring once and the leading ten covering around 2%. This receptor was identified in a woman in her thirties or forties who had recovered from COVID-19. The sequenced material came from peripheral blood.

The CDR3 region is CATSDPGTSGYTDTQYF. CDR3 DNA: TGTGCCACCAGTGACCCCGGGACTAGCGGATACACAGATACGCAGTATTTT. The J gene is TRBJ2-3, the V gene TRBV24-1; the match to TRBD2 covers 11 bases. Germline CDR1 and CDR2: KGHDR and SFDVKD. V lost 4 bases, J lost 2 bases, and 7 bases stayed unmatched. The CDR3 covers 17 residues.